This T cell receptor (beta chain) was recovered during a study of T-cell reconstitution after alpha-beta-depleted transplantation in children. It was with unique molecular identifiers that the TCRbeta library was prepared. TCRdb independently ran MiXCR on the PCR reads; one entry per CDR3 protein. In the table there are 80,000 to 95,000 distinct CDR3 sequences, 8% to 9% of which are singletons. This clonotype occurred many times. Trimming took 7 bases from V and 1 from J, leaving 15 bases between them. Germline CDR1 MDHEN, CDR2 SYDVKM. The CDR3 sequence is 15 residues long. This receptor was taken from a human donor who donated a stem cell graft to a child with congenital amegakaryocytic thrombocytopenia. The material sequenced was PBMCs from the stem cell graft donor, taken from the stem cell graft. The chain recombines TRBV28 with TRBJ2-3; a weak D match, TRBD1 (5 bases). The CDR3 nucleotides are TGTGCCAGCACGAGTGGGGCGAGCCGCACAGATACGCAGTATTTT. This encodes CASTSGASRTDTQYF.